The 25 T cell receptor beta chains in this list originate from one sample, sequenced in a study of T cell responses to AZD1222 COVID-19 vaccine. Some clones are missing from TCRdb's copy, which holds only in-frame ones; the method was immunoSEQ multiplex PCR. Counted here are 100,000 or so clones, around 90% occurring once; the ten biggest clones make up more than 1.5%. The material was peripheral blood, obtained on day 0 of AZD1222 vaccination. The origin of the receptors is an adult in good health.

The chain couples TRBV28 to TRBJ1-4; tentatively, D is TRBD1 (6 bases). The CDR3 spans 17 residues. Trimming cost V 6 bases and J 5 bases, with 22 bases left between them. Germline V CDR1 and CDR2: MDHEN, SYDVKM. The CDR3 bases are TGTGCCAGCAGCCAACCCCAGGGGAAGGATGGAAATGAAAAACTGTTTTTT. Translation: CASSQPQGKDGNEKLFF.

The gene calls are TRBV2 and TRBJ1-4; D gene unclear. Looked up from germline, CDR1 is SNHLY and CDR2 is FYNNEI. Trimming left V 6 bases short and J 0 bases short, with 5 bases between. The CDR3 is 13 amino acids. The CDR3 nucleotides are TGTGCCAGCAGAAGGGCAACTAATGAAAAACTGTTTTTT. This codes for CASRRATNEKLFF.

This chain uses TRBV27 with TRBJ1-1; D call uncertain. V was clipped by 2 bases and J by 1 base, with 11 bases between them. This CDR3 is built from 15 residues. Germline V gives CDR1 MNHEY, CDR2 SMNVEV (reference sequence). The chain's CDR3 is CASSLIRTKNTEAFF. CDR3 nucleotides: TGTGCCAGCAGTTTAATTAGGACGAAGAACACTGAAGCTTTCTTT.

V usage is TRBV10-1 and J usage is TRBJ2-1, with 14 bases fitting TRBD2. V shed 3 bases, J shed 10 bases, and the junction held 5 bases outside the gene matches. Germline assignment: CDR1 WNHNN and CDR2 SYGVQD (reference sequence). This CDR3 has 15 amino acids. The DNA of the CDR3 is TGCGCCAGCAGTGAAGGACTAGCGGGAGGAAGGGAGCAGTTCTTC. Its translation: CASSEGLAGGREQFF.

V and J are TRBV13 and TRBJ1-4; the D is unclear. From germline, CDR1 is PRHDT and CDR2 FYEKMQ (reference sequence). V was shortened by 3 bases and J by 6 bases, with 20 bases between the two germline ends. The CDR3 is 17 residues long. CDR3 protein: CASSLRSPTQPDEKLFF. As DNA, the CDR3 is TGTGCCAGCAGCTTGAGATCACCGACCCAGCCAGATGAAAAACTGTTTTTT.

This clone is a singleton in its sample. The V gene is TRBV2, the J gene TRBJ2-3; 7 bases align to TRBD2. The CDR3 sequence is 14 residues long. Losses at the gene ends were 8 bases for V and 2 bases for J; bases not matched to a gene: 7. Germline V gene data show CDR1 as SNHLY and CDR2 as FYNNEI. CDR3 sequence reads: CASGEGLDTDTQYF. The CDR3 DNA sequence: TGTGCCAGCGGGGAGGGCCTGGACACAGATACGCAGTATTTT.

The chain links TRBV29-1 to TRBJ2-7, with a weak D call TRBD1 (5 bases). Trimming took 4 bases from V and 6 from J, leaving 16 bases between them. Per the germline V gene, CDR1 is SQVTM and CDR2 is ANQGSEA. The CDR3 loop spans 13 amino acids. CDR3 region: CSVVRTNRREQYF. The CDR3 DNA reads TGCAGCGTTGTTAGGACAAACAGGCGCGAGCAGTACTTC.

Of note for this clone: Other DNA sequences from this sample encode an identical CDR3 as well. The CDR3 sequence: CASSLGGTGSTDTQYF. Written as DNA, the CDR3 is TGTGCCAGCAGCTTAGGCGGGACGGGGAGCACAGATACGCAGTATTTT. The chain recombines TRBV11-3 with TRBJ2-3, with D maybe TRBD2 (6 bases). V dropped 1 base and J dropped 0 bases, with 11 bases sitting between them. Per germline, CDR1 SGHNT and CDR2 YENEEA. This CDR3 spans 16 amino acids.

In this sample, this clone turned up once. The V call is TRBV20-1, the J call TRBJ1-1; D is undetermined. The CDR3 sequence is 11 residues long. Germline loops: CDR1 DFQATT, CDR2 SNEGSKA (reference sequence). V dropped 5 bases and J dropped 3 bases, with 7 bases sitting between them. CDR3 protein: CSASDYTEAFF. As DNA, the CDR3 is TGCAGTGCTTCCGACTACACTGAAGCTTTCTTT.

Points on this clone: This same CDR3 is encoded by further DNA sequences in the sample. This sequence joins TRBV28 and TRBJ1-2, with a tentative D call TRBD1 (5 bases). The germline gives CDR1 MDHEN, CDR2 SYDVKM. V was trimmed by 2 bases and J by 6 bases, leaving 7 bases between them. The CDR3 has 12 residues. This CDR3 is CASSLKGNGYTF. The CDR3, as DNA: TGTGCCAGCAGTTTAAAGGGGAATGGCTACACCTTC.

The chain combines TRBV5-8 with TRBJ1-5; TRBD1 is a possible D gene (6 bases). Trimming left V 2 bases short and J 3 bases short, with 12 bases between. Germline values: CDR1 SGHTS, CDR2 YDEGEE. The CDR3 length is 15 residues. Written as DNA, the CDR3 is TGTGCCAGCAGCTTAAGGACAGCAGTCAATCAGCCCCAGCATTTT. Its translation: CASSLRTAVNQPQHF.

This clone was seen only a few times. The chain joins TRBV28 to TRBJ1-4; D uncertain. The germline gives CDR1 MDHEN, CDR2 SYDVKM. Trimming cost V 6 bases and J 8 bases, with 10 bases left between them. The CDR3 runs 12 residues. The CDR3, as DNA: TGTGCCAGCAGAGTGGTGGGAGAAAAACTGTTTTTT. As protein: CASRVVGEKLFF.

V is TRBV5-1 and J is TRBJ2-5; 8 nucleotides match TRBD2. This CDR3 has 14 residues. J lost 2 bases, V lost 2 bases, and 2 bases had no gene match. Germline CDR1 is SGHRS and CDR2 is YFSETQ. CDR3 protein: CASSFSGVQETQYF. The DNA for the CDR3 is TGCGCCAGCAGCTTTAGCGGGGTACAAGAGACCCAGTACTTC.

The chain carries TRBV5-4 and TRBJ2-3; D not certain. Germline loops: CDR1 SGHNT, CDR2 YYREEE (reference sequence). This CDR3 comprises 13 residues. V shed 4 bases and J shed 4 bases, with 10 bases lying between them. This CDR3 reads CASSARSADTQYF. In DNA form, the CDR3 reads TGTGCCAGCAGCGCCAGGAGCGCAGATACGCAGTATTTT.

The rearrangement uses TRBV7-2 and TRBJ2-7; no definite D call. The V gene's germline CDR1 is SGHTA and CDR2 FQGNSA. The CDR3 has 13 residues. V was cut by 2 bases and J by 2 bases, with 7 bases left in between. The CDR3 nucleotides are TGTGCCAGCAGCTTACCAGGCCCCTACGAGCAGTACTTC. This translates into CASSLPGPYEQYF.

This rearrangement joins TRBV5-1 to TRBJ2-7; 10 positions match TRBD1. V lost 2 bases, J lost 4 bases, and 9 bases stayed unmatched. The germline CDR1 and CDR2 sequences are SGHRS and YFSETQ. This CDR3 is built from 16 residues. CDR3 residues: CASSFGRDRGSYEQYF. The DNA for the CDR3 is TGCGCCAGCAGCTTCGGGCGGGACAGGGGTTCTTACGAGCAGTACTTC.

V usage is TRBV9 and J usage is TRBJ2-7; D might be TRBD1 or TRBD2, each matching 6 bases. The CDR3 has 14 amino acids. V dropped 4 bases and J dropped 3 bases, with 14 bases sitting between them. The germline V gene encodes CDR1 SGDLS and CDR2 YYNGEE. CDR3 sequence (DNA): TGTGCCAGCAGCAGAGGGGGAGGAGTCTACGAGCAGTACTTC. The encoded protein is CASSRGGGVYEQYF.

This clone was found once. The chain joins TRBV28 to TRBJ2-1; a weak D match, TRBD2 (6 bases). Germline V gene sequence: CDR1 MDHEN, CDR2 SYDVKM. With 3 bases removed from V and 6 bases from J, the gap between germline ends came to 15 bases. This CDR3 spans 15 amino acids. CDR3 sequence (DNA): TGTGCCAGCAGTTTCGGCGGGTTGGGAGGCAATGAGCAGTTCTTC. Translation: CASSFGGLGGNEQFF. Filled out from reference TRBV28 and TRBJ2-1, the complete variable domain reads DVKVTQSSRYLVKRTGEKVFLECVQDMDHENMFWYRQDPGLGLRLIYFSYDVKMKEKGDIPEGYSVSREKKERFSLILESASTNQTSMYLCASSFGGLGGNEQFFGPGTRLTVL.

This chain connects TRBV19 to TRBJ1-2, with a possible D match to TRBD1 (5 bases). The CDR3 runs 13 residues. The germline V and J ends were trimmed by 3 bases and 4 bases, with 9 bases remaining between them. Germline V gives CDR1 LNHDA, CDR2 SQIVND (reference sequence). The CDR3 DNA reads as TGTGCCAGTAGTATGCGACAGCTCTATGGCTACACCTTC. As protein: CASSMRQLYGYTF.

The rearrangement joins TRBV10-3 to TRBJ2-2; weak D call: TRBD2 (5 bases). The CDR3 length is 15 residues. Trimming took off 2 bases at V and 4 bases at J, with 11 bases between the two ends. CDR1 ENHRY and CDR2 SYGVKD come from the germline V gene. This CDR3 is CAISEEGAATGELFF. The CDR3 coding sequence is TGTGCCATCAGTGAGGAGGGAGCTGCCACCGGGGAGCTGTTTTTT.

CDR3: CASSQPGHGSHEQFF. The DNA of the CDR3 is TGTGCCAGCAGCCAACCGGGACACGGGTCCCATGAGCAGTTCTTC. This chain joins TRBV3-1 (or the pseudogene TRBV3-2) and TRBJ2-1; a possible D gene is TRBD1 (6 bases). This CDR3 is 15 amino acids long. V lost 2 bases, J lost 8 bases, and 16 bases lay in between. Per germline, CDR1 LGHDT and CDR2 YNNKEL (reference sequence).

The V gene is TRBV6-5, the J gene TRBJ2-5; TRBD2 matches at 7 bases. Losses at the gene ends were 2 bases for V and 3 bases for J; bases not matched to a gene: 0. Germline-derived CDR1 and CDR2 are MNHEY and SVGAGI. The CDR3 is 13 amino acids. The CDR3 DNA reads TGTGCCAGCAGTTACGCGGGGGAAGAGACCCAGTACTTC. The encoded protein is CASSYAGEETQYF.

V and J are TRBV6-5 and TRBJ2-3; D is unclear. This CDR3 contains 13 residues. Germline V lookup: CDR1 MNHEY, CDR2 SVGAGI. Deletions cut 3 bases from V and 4 bases from J, with 8 bases between. DNA of the CDR3: TGTGCCAGCAGTTATGCTTTTGCAGATACGCAGTATTTT. Protein: CASSYAFADTQYF.

This chain connects TRBV11-2 to TRBJ2-7, with a tentative D call TRBD2 (5 bases). This CDR3 is 11 amino acids long. V was shortened by 5 bases and J by 6 bases, with 8 bases between the two germline ends. Germline-derived CDR1 and CDR2 are SGHAT and FQNNGV. CDR3 residues: CASSEGGEQYF. CDR3 nucleotide sequence: TGTGCCAGCAGCGAGGGTGGCGAGCAGTACTTC.

In nucleotides, the CDR3 is TGCACCAGCAGCCAATTAGACGGGCGGGAGGGCCGATTCCAAGAGACCCAGTACTTC. Protein sequence: CTSSQLDGREGRFQETQYF. The chain employs TRBV1 and TRBJ2-5; the DNA was not compared with TRBD2, the D call given in the table. TRBV1 is given as a pseudogene. This CDR3 is built from 19 residues.